This entry features one T cell receptor (beta chain) sequence. The data derive from a study of T-cell memory formation after mild COVID-19. Germline CDR1 SGHNT, CDR2 YENEEA. Deletions cut 0 bases from V and 1 base from J, with 9 bases between. The CDR3 runs to 15 residues. MiXCR was run by TCRdb on the 5' RACE reads, yielding one entry per CDR3 protein. The sample holds a few hundred thousand distinct CDR3 sequences, 20% to 25% seen once. The TCR was taken from an adult woman who had mild COVID-19 (a few samples of this study predate the infection). Cell type and time point are not known. Sequencing was carried out using PBMCs or a T cell subset sorted from them (not recorded which). The rearrangement uses TRBV11-3 and TRBJ2-5; D is uncertain. CDR3 sequence reads: CASSLEASRQETQYF. Here the CDR3 DNA reads TGTGCCAGCAGCTTAGAGGCCAGCCGCCAAGAGACCCAGTACTTC.